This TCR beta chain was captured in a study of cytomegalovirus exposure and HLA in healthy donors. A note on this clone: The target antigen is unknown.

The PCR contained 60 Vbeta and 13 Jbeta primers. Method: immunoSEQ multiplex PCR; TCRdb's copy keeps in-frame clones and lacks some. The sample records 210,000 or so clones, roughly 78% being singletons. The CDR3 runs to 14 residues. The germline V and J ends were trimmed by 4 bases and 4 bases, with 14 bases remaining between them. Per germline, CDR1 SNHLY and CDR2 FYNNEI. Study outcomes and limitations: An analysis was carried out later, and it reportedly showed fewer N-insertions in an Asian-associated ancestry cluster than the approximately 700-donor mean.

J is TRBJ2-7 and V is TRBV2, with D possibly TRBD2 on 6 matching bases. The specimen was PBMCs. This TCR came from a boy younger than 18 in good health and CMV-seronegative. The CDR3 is CASSGRGLIYEQYF. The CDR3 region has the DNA TGTGCCAGCAGTGGTAGGGGACTCATTTACGAGCAGTACTTC.